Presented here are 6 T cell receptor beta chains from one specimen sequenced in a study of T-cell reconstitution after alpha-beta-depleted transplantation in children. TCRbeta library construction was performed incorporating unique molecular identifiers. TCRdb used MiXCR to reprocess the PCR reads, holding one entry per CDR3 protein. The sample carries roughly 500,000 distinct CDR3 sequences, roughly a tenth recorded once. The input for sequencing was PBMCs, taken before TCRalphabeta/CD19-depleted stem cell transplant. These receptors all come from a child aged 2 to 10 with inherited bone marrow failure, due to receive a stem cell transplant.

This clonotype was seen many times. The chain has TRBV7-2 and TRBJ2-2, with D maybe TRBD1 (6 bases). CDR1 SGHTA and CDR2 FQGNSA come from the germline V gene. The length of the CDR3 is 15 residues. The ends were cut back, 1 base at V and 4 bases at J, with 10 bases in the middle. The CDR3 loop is CASSLVRGGTGELFF. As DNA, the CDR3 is TGTGCCAGCAGCTTAGTCAGGGGTGGCACCGGGGAGCTGTTTTTT.

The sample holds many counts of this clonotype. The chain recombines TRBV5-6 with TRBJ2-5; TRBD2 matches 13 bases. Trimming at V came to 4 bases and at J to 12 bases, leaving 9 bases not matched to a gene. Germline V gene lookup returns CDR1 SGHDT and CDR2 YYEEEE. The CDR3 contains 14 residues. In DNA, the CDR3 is TGTGCCAGCAGCCATGTACTAGCGGGAGGGCGAGAGTACTTC. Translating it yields CASSHVLAGGREYF.

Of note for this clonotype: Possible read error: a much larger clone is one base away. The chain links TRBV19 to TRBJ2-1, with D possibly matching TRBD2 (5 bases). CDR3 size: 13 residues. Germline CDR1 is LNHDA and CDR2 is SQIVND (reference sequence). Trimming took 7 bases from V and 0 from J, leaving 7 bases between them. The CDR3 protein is CASMGSSYNEQFF. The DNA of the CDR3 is TGTGCCAGTATGGGGAGCTCCTACAATGAGCAGTTCTTC.

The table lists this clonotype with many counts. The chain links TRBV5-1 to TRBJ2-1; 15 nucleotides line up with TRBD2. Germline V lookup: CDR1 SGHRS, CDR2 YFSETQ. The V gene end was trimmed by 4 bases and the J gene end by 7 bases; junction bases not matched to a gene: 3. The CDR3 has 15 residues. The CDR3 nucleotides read TGCGCCAGCAGCGCAGGGACTAGCGGGAGGAATGAGCAGTTCTTC. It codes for CASSAGTSGRNEQFF. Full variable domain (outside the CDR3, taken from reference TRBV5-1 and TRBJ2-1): KAGVTQTPRYLIKTRGQQVTLSCSPISGHRSVSWYQQTPGQGLQFLFEYFSETQRNKGNFPGRFSGRQFSNSRSEMNVSTLELGDSALYLCASSAGTSGRNEQFFGPGTRLTVL.

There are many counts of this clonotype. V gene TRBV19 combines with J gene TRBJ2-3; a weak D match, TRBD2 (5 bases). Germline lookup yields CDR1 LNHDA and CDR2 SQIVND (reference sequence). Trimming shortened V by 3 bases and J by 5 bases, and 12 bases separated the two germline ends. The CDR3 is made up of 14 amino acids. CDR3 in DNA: TGTGCCAGTAGTATCACGGGGAATGAAGATACGCAGTATTTT. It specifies CASSITGNEDTQYF.

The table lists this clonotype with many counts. DNA of the CDR3: TGCAGTGCTAGAGACCCAGTTGGGACTCTGGGCTACGAGCAGTACTTC. This encodes CSARDPVGTLGYEQYF. This chain joins TRBV20-1 and TRBJ2-7, with D possibly matching TRBD2 (6 bases). V dropped 0 bases and J dropped 3 bases, with 18 bases sitting between them. Germline V gene sequence: CDR1 DFQATT, CDR2 SNEGSKA (reference sequence). The CDR3 has 16 amino acids.